This T cell receptor (beta chain) is drawn from a study of T cells in localized non-small cell lung cancer. Germline V lookup: CDR1 SGHNT, CDR2 YYREEE (reference sequence). V gave up 6 bases and J gave up 6 bases; unmatched junction bases: 11. The CDR3 contains 14 residues. Study findings and constraints: Adjacent lung was found to contain a median approximately 62 of the top 100 tumor clones.

The table came from immunoSEQ multiplex PCR; TCRdb's copy has only in-frame clones and leaves some out. This sample carries approximately 72,000 clones, roughly four fifths of them seen once, and the ten largest clones take roughly 14%. About this clone itself: What it binds is unknown.

This receptor was taken from a female donor at least 60 years old with stage I lung adenocarcinoma. This sequence joins TRBV5-4 and TRBJ1-1; 7 nucleotides line up with TRBD1. The material was peripheral blood, obtained before any cancer treatment. CDR3 protein: CASKSQGDRAEAFF. Written as DNA, the CDR3 is TGTGCCAGCAAATCCCAGGGGGACAGAGCTGAAGCTTTCTTT.